The clone carrying this T cell receptor (beta chain) was seen at least ten times. The data stem from a study of T cells in Graves' hyperthyroidism and ophthalmopathy. The source material, RNA transcripts, was used to amplify TCR beta CDR3 regions. In the first-round RT-PCR of the TCR CDR3, the HTBI primer set was used. One entry per CDR3 protein, called by TCRdb with MiXCR from the multiplex PCR reads. Seen here are 300,000 to 450,000 distinct CDR3 sequences, 15% to 19% observed once, and the top ten hold 25% to 35%. Per the germline V gene, CDR1 is MDHEN and CDR2 is SYDVKM. V lost 2 bases and J lost 4; bases outside the gene matches: 11. The CDR3 is 16 amino acids.

This chain uses TRBV28 with TRBJ2-7, with 7 bases fitting TRBD1. The sequencing sample was made of blood. The TCR comes from a woman aged 18-35 years with Graves' hyperthyroidism that later progressed to Graves' ophthalmopathy. The CDR3 DNA follows: TGTGCCAGCAGTTTAGCTCCGGGACAGAGTTCTTACGAGCAGTACTTC. It yields the protein CASSLAPGQSSYEQYF.